This T cell receptor (beta chain) came from a study of blood T cell repertoires in COVID-19. Some clones are missing from TCRdb's copy, which holds only in-frame ones; the method was immunoSEQ multiplex PCR. The sample yields roughly 26,000 clones, about 90% seen once. The germline V gene encodes CDR1 SGHTA and CDR2 FQGNSA. The CDR3 is made up of 15 amino acids. Trimming cost V 7 bases and J 0 bases; bases outside gene matches: 6. The sequencing sample was made of peripheral blood. This sequence was found in a human donor in a cohort sampled during active COVID-19. V gene TRBV7-2 combines with J gene TRBJ2-1; 7 positions match TRBD2. CDR3 in DNA: TGTGCCAGCACCCTGGGAGGGAGCTCCTACAATGAGCAGTTCTTC. Its protein product is CASTLGGSSYNEQFF.